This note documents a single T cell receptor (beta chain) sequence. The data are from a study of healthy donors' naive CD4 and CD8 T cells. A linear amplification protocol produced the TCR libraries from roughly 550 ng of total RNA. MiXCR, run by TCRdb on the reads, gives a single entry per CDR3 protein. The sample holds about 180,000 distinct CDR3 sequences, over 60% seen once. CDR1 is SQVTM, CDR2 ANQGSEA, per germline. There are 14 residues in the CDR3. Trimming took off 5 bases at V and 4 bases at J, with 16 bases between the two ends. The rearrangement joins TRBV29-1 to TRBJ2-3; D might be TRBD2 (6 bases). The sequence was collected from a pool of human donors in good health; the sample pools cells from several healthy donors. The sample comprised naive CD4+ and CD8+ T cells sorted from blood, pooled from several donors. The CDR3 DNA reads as TGCAGCGTTCGCGGGACCTTCGGGGCAGATACGCAGTATTTT. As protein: CSVRGTFGADTQYF.